One and the same sample provided the 4 T cell receptor beta chains below, sequenced in a study of T cell clonality in common variable immunodeficiency. The assay was immunoSEQ multiplex PCR, and TCRdb's table has in-frame clones only and misses some. This repertoire holds about 43,000 clones, and none appear only once. Sequencing was performed on peripheral blood mononuclear cells. These receptors were taken from a person aged 18-69 years in good health.

This clone was found many times. The CDR3 end lies 3 residues beyond the end of the read and is filled in from the germline J gene. The chain uses TRBV6-4 and TRBJ1-5; 12 bases are shared with TRBD1. The germline CDR1 and CDR2 sequences are MRHNA and SNTAGT. This CDR3 contains 15 residues. Trimming at V came to 5 bases and at J to 6 bases, leaving 5 bases not matched to a gene. The CDR3: CASSPGQGAGQPQHF. The CDR3 bases that were read are TGTGCCAGCAGTCCGGGACAGGGGGCTGGTCAGCCC.

This clone was seen repeatedly, ten times or more. The CDR3 is cut off 3 residues early in the read; its end comes from the germline J gene. The V and J genes are TRBV6-2 or TRBV6-3 and TRBJ1-3; perhaps TRBD1 as D (5 bases). CDR3 length equals 13 residues. The ends were cut back, 10 bases at V and 0 bases at J, with 10 bases in the middle. Germline assignment: CDR1 MNHEY and CDR2 SVGEGT. The sequenced CDR3 bases are TGTGCCATTTCCAGGGCCTCTGGAAACACC. Protein product: CAISRASGNT. The full CDR3 protein is CAISRASGNTIYF.

This clone was counted at least ten times. The read gets to within 3 residues of the CDR3 end, and the germline J gene fills in the rest. The chain employs TRBV10-3 and TRBJ1-4; D is ambiguous. The CDR3 consists of 13 residues. Germline V CDR1 and CDR2: ENHRY, SYGVKD. Trimming removed 0 bases from V and 7 bases from J, with 6 bases in between. The CDR3 spells CAISESEGEKLFF. CDR3 DNA, as far as it was read: TGTGCCATCAGTGAGTCCGAGGGTGAAAAA.

This clone was recorded many times. The read gets to within 3 residues of the CDR3 end, and the germline J gene fills in the rest. This rearrangement joins TRBV7-2 to TRBJ2-1; maybe TRBD1 (5 bases). The CDR3 is made up of 15 amino acids. Germline V gene data show CDR1 as SGHTA and CDR2 as FQGNSA. V lost 5 bases and J lost 6, with 17 bases in between. The CDR3 loop is CASSPGGARVNEQFF. The CDR3 DNA, read in part, is TGTGCCAGCAGCCCGGGTGGGGCCCGGGTCAATGAG.